This T cell receptor beta chain was captured in a study of breast tumors, draining lymph nodes, adjacent tissues. Findings and caveats of the study: The lymph node origin of tumor T cells was framed as consistent with a hypothesis, not demonstrated. Compared with basal-like, luminal-like tumors shared significantly more repertoire with nontumor tissue. Tumor repertoires ranked between lymph nodes and nontumor tissue in diversity, with V and J gene preferences.

This clonotype has ten or more counts. What it recognizes is unknown. The junction shows a germline mismatch at one end, possibly a read error. The lymph nodes were axillary draining lymph nodes from breast cancer patients. TCRdb called the multiplex PCR reads again in MiXCR, with one record for every CDR3 protein. The sample holds around 150,000 distinct CDR3 sequences, around a third seen once. CDR3 length: 14 residues. The germline CDR1 and CDR2 sequences are SGDLS and YYNGEE. The sequence came from a female donor with breast cancer. Some clones in this sample may be carry-over from other donors' samples. Sequences were obtained from axillary lymph node tissue. This chain links TRBV9 with TRBJ2-3; D unresolved. DNA for the CDR3: TGTGCCAGCGGCGTCAGGACCAACACAGATACGCAGTATTTT. It is translated as CASGVRTNTDTQYF.